The rows below give T cell receptor beta chains drawn from one sample of a study of shared clonotypes between healthy human individuals. Some clones are missing from TCRdb's copy, which holds only in-frame ones; the method was immunoSEQ multiplex PCR. The data show under 2.5 million clones, 85% to 95% seen once. Specimen: naive CD4+ T cells from PBMCs. The receptors come from a man younger than 35 in good health. Some clones in this sample may be carry-over from other donors' samples. The CDR3 runs from the conserved cysteine through the conserved F or W. D genes are given only for firm matches. The size entry is marked missing in some rows and otherwise reads once, few, many or a size class.

>-|TRBJ2-3|-|16|TRBV10-1
TGCGCCAGCAGTGGGACCCGGGCAAAACGCACAGATACGCAGTATTTT
CASSGTRAKRTDTQYF
>TRBD2|TRBJ2-1|-|18|TRBV7-3
TGTGCCAGCAGCTTATGGGGACTAGCGGGAACCCGTTACAATGAGCAGTTCTTC
CASSLWGLAGTRYNEQFF
>TRBD2|TRBJ2-3|-|16|TRBV14
TGTGCCAGCAGCCAGGGGACTAGCGGTAGCACAGATACGCAGTATTTT
CASSQGTSGSTDTQYF
>TRBD1|TRBJ1-4|-|15|TRBV2
TGTGCCAGCAGACCCGACAGGGGGCTTGGTGAAAAACTGTTTTTT
CASRPDRGLGEKLFF
>TRBD1|TRBJ1-1|-|14|TRBV27
TGTGCCAGCAGTCCGGGACAGACGAACACTGAAGCTTTCTTT
CASSPGQTNTEAFF
>-|TRBJ1-1|-|16|TRBV5-6
TGTGCCAGCAGCCCGCAAACTCTTGGGGCTGACACTGAAGCTTTCTTT
CASSPQTLGADTEAFF
>-|TRBJ1-1|once|14|TRBV27
TGTGCCAGCAGTTTGCGACAGCTGAACACTGAAGCTTTCTTT
CASSLRQLNTEAFF
>TRBD1|TRBJ1-1|few|14|TRBV30
TGTGCCTGGGCAGTGAGGGGGCACTACACTGAAGCTTTCTTT
CAWAVRGHYTEAFF
>-|TRBJ1-2|-|13|TRBV6-1
TGTGCCAGCAGTGAAGCCCCTGGGCGGGGCTACACCTTC
CASSEAPGRGYTF
>-|TRBJ1-5|-|13|TRBV7-2
TGTGCCAGCAGCTTAGAAAGGGGTCAGCCCCAGCATTTT
CASSLERGQPQHF
>-|TRBJ2-4|once|16|TRBV15
TGTGCCACCAGCCCTCCTCGAGTTCTAGCCAAAAACATTCAGTACTTC
CATSPPRVLAKNIQYF
>-|TRBJ2-7|-|14|TRBV5-1
TGCGCCAGCAGCTGGGGTTCTCACTCCTACGAGCAGTACTTC
CASSWGSHSYEQYF
>TRBD1|TRBJ1-1|-|11|TRBV29-1
TGCAGCGCTGGGACAGACACTGAAGCTTTCTTT
CSAGTDTEAFF
>TRBD1|TRBJ1-2|-|13|TRBV28
TGTGCCAGCAGGGGGACAGGGACCTATGGCTACACCTTC
CASRGTGTYGYTF
>-|TRBJ1-5|-|15|TRBV9
TGTGCCAGCAGCGTAGATTGGGGGGGGAATCAGCCCCAGCATTTT
CASSVDWGGNQPQHF
>-|TRBJ1-2|-|13|TRBV5-1
TGCGCCAGCAGCTTGGACGGTGGCTATGGCTACACCTTC
CASSLDGGYGYTF
>-|TRBJ2-2|-|14|TRBV25-1
TGTGCCAGCAGTGAATACTCGGTCACCGGGGAGCTGTTTTTT
CASSEYSVTGELFF